These T cell receptor beta chains were read from a single sample in a study of T-cell reconstitution after alpha-beta-depleted transplantation in children. TCRdb reprocessed the PCR reads with MiXCR, giving one entry per CDR3 protein. The sample lists about 500,000 distinct CDR3 sequences, around a third occurring once. Sequenced here: PBMCs from the stem cell graft donor, sampled from the stem cell graft. The source is a human donor who donated a stem cell graft to a child with aplastic anemia. The CDR3 runs from the conserved cysteine through the conserved F or W. D genes are given only for firm matches. Clone size, where shown, is once, few, many, or a class for clones that have expanded.

v_gene: TRBV12-3/TRBV12-4
d_gene: .
j_gene: TRBJ1-6
abundance: .
CDR3nt: TGTGCCAGCAGTCGGGGCTTCTCCTATAATTCACCCCTCCACTTT
CDR3aa: CASSRGFSYNSPLHF

v_gene: TRBV7-3
d_gene: .
j_gene: TRBJ2-5
abundance: few
CDR3nt: TGTGCCAGCAGCCGGTCTGGCGGCAGGGGTCAAGAGACCCAGTACTTC
CDR3aa: CASSRSGGRGQETQYF

v_gene: TRBV6-2/TRBV6-3
d_gene: .
j_gene: TRBJ1-5
abundance: few
CDR3nt: TGTGCCAGCAGTTTCGCCGATTGGGCGGGCCTTCCCTATAGCAATCAGCCCCAGCATTTT
CDR3aa: CASSFADWAGLPYSNQPQHF

v_gene: TRBV24-1
d_gene: TRBD2
j_gene: TRBJ2-1
abundance: few
CDR3nt: TGTGCCACCAGTGATCCCGCCGGGACTAGCTACACTGGTGAGCAGTTCTTC
CDR3aa: CATSDPAGTSYTGEQFF

v_gene: TRBV29-1
d_gene: .
j_gene: TRBJ1-4
abundance: .
CDR3nt: TGCAGCGTTGTGAGTGGTTCTGAAAAACTGTTTTTT
CDR3aa: CSVVSGSEKLFF

v_gene: TRBV6-1
d_gene: TRBD2
j_gene: TRBJ2-7
abundance: .
CDR3nt: TGTGCCAGCAGTGCCCGGGGGGTTCTCTACGAGCAGTACTTC
CDR3aa: CASSARGVLYEQYF

v_gene: TRBV7-2
d_gene: TRBD2
j_gene: TRBJ2-7
abundance: few
CDR3nt: TGTGCCAGCAGCTTGTCCCATAGCGGGAGGTTGTACGAGCAGTACTTC
CDR3aa: CASSLSHSGRLYEQYF

v_gene: TRBV12-3/TRBV12-4
d_gene: .
j_gene: TRBJ2-1
abundance: few
CDR3nt: TGTGCCAGCAGTTTATGGGGCCCCGTGGAGCAGTTCTTC
CDR3aa: CASSLWGPVEQFF

v_gene: TRBV7-3
d_gene: TRBD1
j_gene: TRBJ2-3
abundance: .
CDR3nt: TGTGCCAGCAGCTTAGACAGGGGCGACACAGATACGCAGTATTTT
CDR3aa: CASSLDRGDTDTQYF

v_gene: TRBV20-1
d_gene: TRBD2
j_gene: TRBJ2-1
abundance: few
CDR3nt: TGCAGTGCTAGAAGTCTAGCGGGAGTCGGGAATGAGCAGTTCTTC
CDR3aa: CSARSLAGVGNEQFF

v_gene: TRBV5-1
d_gene: TRBD1
j_gene: TRBJ1-1
abundance: .
CDR3nt: TGCGCCAGCAGCTTGAACCCGTGGACAGGGGGGACTGAAGCTTTCTTT
CDR3aa: CASSLNPWTGGTEAFF

v_gene: TRBV14
d_gene: TRBD2
j_gene: TRBJ2-2
abundance: .
CDR3nt: TGTGCCAGCAGCCACCAATGGCTAGCGGCCGTGACCGGGGAGCTGTTTTTT
CDR3aa: CASSHQWLAAVTGELFF

v_gene: TRBV9
d_gene: .
j_gene: TRBJ2-5
abundance: .
CDR3nt: TGTGCCAGCAGCTCTTCGGGACAAAAAGAGACCCAGTACTTC
CDR3aa: CASSSSGQKETQYF

v_gene: TRBV7-2
d_gene: .
j_gene: TRBJ2-1
abundance: .
CDR3nt: TGTGCCAGCAGCTTAGGCGGGGCATTGATCTTC
CDR3aa: CASSLGGALIF

v_gene: TRBV29-1
d_gene: TRBD1
j_gene: TRBJ1-1
abundance: .
CDR3nt: TGCAGCGTCGCGACAGGGGGCTTTGGGAACACTGAAGCTTTCTTT
CDR3aa: CSVATGGFGNTEAFF

v_gene: TRBV20-1
d_gene: .
j_gene: TRBJ2-2
abundance: .
CDR3nt: TGCAGTGCCGGACAGCCGAACACCGGGGAGCTGTTTTTT
CDR3aa: CSAGQPNTGELFF

v_gene: TRBV5-4
d_gene: .
j_gene: TRBJ2-1
abundance: .
CDR3nt: TGTGCCAGCAGCTTCAAAAGGTATAATTCCTACAATGAGCAGTTCTTC
CDR3aa: CASSFKRYNSYNEQFF

v_gene: TRBV6-2/TRBV6-3
d_gene: .
j_gene: TRBJ1-1
abundance: .
CDR3nt: TGTGCCAGCAGCCCCACCAAGGGTACGACTTTCTTT
CDR3aa: CASSPTKGTTFF

v_gene: TRBV29-1
d_gene: .
j_gene: TRBJ1-1
abundance: .
CDR3nt: TGCAGCACCTTGACAGCGTCCTTGAGCACTGAAGCTTTCTTT
CDR3aa: CSTLTASLSTEAFF

v_gene: TRBV7-2
d_gene: .
j_gene: TRBJ2-3
abundance: .
CDR3nt: TGTGCCAGCAGCTCCACGATAAGGGGCACAGATACGCAGTATTTT
CDR3aa: CASSSTIRGTDTQYF

v_gene: TRBV12-3/TRBV12-4
d_gene: TRBD2
j_gene: TRBJ2-3
abundance: .
CDR3nt: TGTGCCAGCACCTATCGGGCGGGAGGGCCGGTAGATACGCAGTATTTT
CDR3aa: CASTYRAGGPVDTQYF

v_gene: TRBV6-5
d_gene: TRBD1
j_gene: TRBJ1-1
abundance: many
CDR3nt: TGTGCCAGCTCGACAGGGTCGGTCACTGAAGCTTTCTTT
CDR3aa: CASSTGSVTEAFF

v_gene: TRBV9
d_gene: TRBD2
j_gene: TRBJ2-1
abundance: .
CDR3nt: TGTGCCAGCAGCGTAGGGACTAGCGGGAGGGAGCAGTTCTTC
CDR3aa: CASSVGTSGREQFF

v_gene: TRBV28
d_gene: .
j_gene: TRBJ2-3
abundance: few
CDR3nt: TGTGCCAGCAGTTCTATTTACTCTAGCACAGATACGCAGTATTTT
CDR3aa: CASSSIYSSTDTQYF

v_gene: TRBV5-1
d_gene: .
j_gene: TRBJ2-2
abundance: .
CDR3nt: TGCGCCAGCAGCTTGTCTCCGACAATGAACACCGGGGAGCTGTTTTTT
CDR3aa: CASSLSPTMNTGELFF

v_gene: TRBV5-1
d_gene: .
j_gene: TRBJ1-4
abundance: .
CDR3nt: TGCGCCAGCAGCTTACAGGGATTTACGGCTGAAAAACTGTTTTTT
CDR3aa: CASSLQGFTAEKLFF

v_gene: TRBV20-1
d_gene: TRBD2
j_gene: TRBJ2-3
abundance: .
CDR3nt: TGCAGTGCTACCCACGGGACTAGCGGCATTAAGCAGTATTTT
CDR3aa: CSATHGTSGIKQYF

v_gene: TRBV5-4
d_gene: .
j_gene: TRBJ1-5
abundance: .
CDR3nt: TGTGCCAGCAGCTTGGACGGGAGCAGCAATCAGCCCCAGCATTTT
CDR3aa: CASSLDGSSNQPQHF

v_gene: TRBV9
d_gene: .
j_gene: TRBJ2-5
abundance: .
CDR3nt: TGTGCCAGCAGCGTAGGCAGCGCGAGCCAAGAGACCCAGTACTTC
CDR3aa: CASSVGSASQETQYF

v_gene: TRBV9
d_gene: TRBD1
j_gene: TRBJ2-3
abundance: .
CDR3nt: TGTGCCAGCAGCGCGCGGACAGGCAAGACAGATACGCAGTATTTT
CDR3aa: CASSARTGKTDTQYF

v_gene: TRBV9
d_gene: TRBD1
j_gene: TRBJ2-5
abundance: .
CDR3nt: TGTGCCAGCAGCGTCAGGGGGCGCGGGGAGACCCAGTACTTC
CDR3aa: CASSVRGRGETQYF

v_gene: TRBV7-9
d_gene: .
j_gene: TRBJ2-1
abundance: few
CDR3nt: TGTGCCAGCAGCCCTCCGGGACTGGTCGACAATGAGCAGTTCTTC
CDR3aa: CASSPPGLVDNEQFF

v_gene: TRBV21-1
d_gene: .
j_gene: TRBJ2-5
abundance: few
CDR3nt: TGTGCCAGCAGCAGCAACAGGGGCCCCCAGTACTTC
CDR3aa: CASSSNRGPQYF

v_gene: TRBV10-3
d_gene: .
j_gene: TRBJ2-2
abundance: .
CDR3nt: TGTGCCATCAGTGAGTTCGGCGGAGAGGAGCTGTTTTTT
CDR3aa: CAISEFGGEELFF

v_gene: TRBV25-1
d_gene: .
j_gene: TRBJ2-5
abundance: .
CDR3nt: TGTGCCAGCAGTGACTCCATAATCCAAGAGACCCAGTACTTC
CDR3aa: CASSDSIIQETQYF

v_gene: TRBV5-1
d_gene: TRBD2
j_gene: TRBJ2-1
abundance: .
CDR3nt: TGCGCCAGCAGCTTGGCTGGGACTACCCCTCAGTTGCGGTACAATGAGCAGTTCTTC
CDR3aa: CASSLAGTTPQLRYNEQFF

v_gene: TRBV6-5
d_gene: TRBD1
j_gene: TRBJ1-2
abundance: few
CDR3nt: TGCGCCAGCAGCGGACAGGGGGTTAACTATGGCTACACCTTC
CDR3aa: CASSGQGVNYGYTF

v_gene: TRBV20-1
d_gene: TRBD2
j_gene: TRBJ2-1
abundance: many
CDR3nt: TGCAGTGCTACCCTGGGACTAGCGGGATCCTACAATGAGCAGTTCTTC
CDR3aa: CSATLGLAGSYNEQFF

v_gene: TRBV14
d_gene: TRBD1
j_gene: TRBJ1-1
abundance: .
CDR3nt: TGTGCCAGCAGCCCTGACAGGGGTGACACTGAAGCTTTCTTT
CDR3aa: CASSPDRGDTEAFF

v_gene: TRBV2
d_gene: .
j_gene: TRBJ1-4
abundance: .
CDR3nt: TGTGCCAGCAGTGATCGGACTTCAAGGAGTGAAAAACTGTTTTTT
CDR3aa: CASSDRTSRSEKLFF

v_gene: TRBV15
d_gene: .
j_gene: TRBJ1-5
abundance: few
CDR3nt: TGTGCCACCACCGGATTCAATCAGCCCCAGCATTTT
CDR3aa: CATTGFNQPQHF

v_gene: TRBV12-3/TRBV12-4
d_gene: .
j_gene: TRBJ1-1
abundance: few
CDR3nt: TGTGCCAGCAGTTTAGAAGCAGGGACGAACACTGAAGCTTTCTTT
CDR3aa: CASSLEAGTNTEAFF

v_gene: TRBV7-2
d_gene: TRBD2
j_gene: TRBJ2-3
abundance: .
CDR3nt: TGTGCCAGCAGCCCCGGTGGGACTAGCGATACGCAGTATTTT
CDR3aa: CASSPGGTSDTQYF

v_gene: TRBV24-1
d_gene: .
j_gene: TRBJ2-3
abundance: .
CDR3nt: TGTGCCACCTCCGGACCGCGGGTGGATACGCAGTATTTT
CDR3aa: CATSGPRVDTQYF

v_gene: TRBV7-2
d_gene: TRBD2
j_gene: TRBJ2-3
abundance: once
CDR3nt: TGTGCCAGCAGCTTAGATAACCCGCAGAGCGGGAGTACGCAGTATTTT
CDR3aa: CASSLDNPQSGSTQYF

v_gene: TRBV4-3
d_gene: TRBD1
j_gene: TRBJ2-4
abundance: few
CDR3nt: TGCGCCAGCAGCCACCCAACGACAGGGGACGCCAAAAACATTCAGTACTTC
CDR3aa: CASSHPTTGDAKNIQYF

v_gene: TRBV6-5
d_gene: TRBD2
j_gene: TRBJ2-1
abundance: .
CDR3nt: TGTGCCAGCAGACCTACTCCGGGACTAGCGGGAGTTAATGAGCAGTTCTTC
CDR3aa: CASRPTPGLAGVNEQFF

v_gene: TRBV29-1
d_gene: TRBD2
j_gene: TRBJ2-1
abundance: few
CDR3nt: TGCAGCGTTGATGGGCTAGCGGGGACCGATTCCTACAATGAGCAGTTCTTC
CDR3aa: CSVDGLAGTDSYNEQFF

v_gene: TRBV29-1
d_gene: .
j_gene: TRBJ1-2
abundance: .
CDR3nt: TGCAGCGTTGAAAAGATAGCTAACTATGGCTACACCTTC
CDR3aa: CSVEKIANYGYTF

v_gene: TRBV20-1
d_gene: .
j_gene: TRBJ1-1
abundance: .
CDR3nt: TGCAGTGCTAGTTTTAACACTGAAGCTTTCTTT
CDR3aa: CSASFNTEAFF

v_gene: TRBV28
d_gene: .
j_gene: TRBJ2-3
abundance: few
CDR3nt: TGTGCCAGCAATAGTCAGCTCACAGATACGCAGTATTTT
CDR3aa: CASNSQLTDTQYF

v_gene: TRBV7-2
d_gene: .
j_gene: TRBJ1-2
abundance: few
CDR3nt: TGTGCCAGCAGCCGACGGACAGCGGGCTATGGCTACACCTTC
CDR3aa: CASSRRTAGYGYTF

v_gene: TRBV18
d_gene: TRBD1
j_gene: TRBJ2-7
abundance: .
CDR3nt: TGTGCCAGCTCACCTCCGGGACAGCGAACCTACGAGCAGTACTTC
CDR3aa: CASSPPGQRTYEQYF

v_gene: TRBV7-3
d_gene: .
j_gene: TRBJ1-6
abundance: .
CDR3nt: TGTGCCAGCAGCTTAACCCCTTCGGCAGATTCACCCCTCCACTTT
CDR3aa: CASSLTPSADSPLHF

v_gene: TRBV25-1
d_gene: TRBD2
j_gene: TRBJ2-1
abundance: .
CDR3nt: TGTGCCAGCAGTGACGGGGCACTAGCGGGAGTTCGCGATGAGCAGTTCTTC
CDR3aa: CASSDGALAGVRDEQFF